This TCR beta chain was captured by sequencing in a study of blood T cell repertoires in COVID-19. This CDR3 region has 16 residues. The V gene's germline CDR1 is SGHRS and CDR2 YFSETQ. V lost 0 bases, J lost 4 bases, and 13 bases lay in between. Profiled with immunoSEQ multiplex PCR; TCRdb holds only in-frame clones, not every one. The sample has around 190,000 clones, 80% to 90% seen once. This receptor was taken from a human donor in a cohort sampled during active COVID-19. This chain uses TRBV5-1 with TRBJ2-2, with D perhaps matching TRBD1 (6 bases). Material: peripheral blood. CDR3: CASSLVAGAGTGELFF. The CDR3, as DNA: TGCGCCAGCAGCTTGGTGGCAGGGGCGGGCACCGGGGAGCTGTTTTTT.